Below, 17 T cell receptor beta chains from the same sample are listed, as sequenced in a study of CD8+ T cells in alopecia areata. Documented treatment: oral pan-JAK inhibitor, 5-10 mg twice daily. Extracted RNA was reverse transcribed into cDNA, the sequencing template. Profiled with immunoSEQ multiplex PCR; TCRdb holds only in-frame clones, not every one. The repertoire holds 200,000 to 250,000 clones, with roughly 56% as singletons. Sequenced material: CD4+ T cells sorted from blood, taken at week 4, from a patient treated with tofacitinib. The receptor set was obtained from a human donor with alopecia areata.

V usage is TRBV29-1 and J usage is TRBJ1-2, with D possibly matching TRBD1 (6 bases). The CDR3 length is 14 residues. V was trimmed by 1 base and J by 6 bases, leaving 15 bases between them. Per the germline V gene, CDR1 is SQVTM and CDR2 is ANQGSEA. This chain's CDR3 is CSVEVSQGIHGYTF. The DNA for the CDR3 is TGCAGCGTTGAAGTCTCTCAGGGGATTCATGGCTACACCTTC.

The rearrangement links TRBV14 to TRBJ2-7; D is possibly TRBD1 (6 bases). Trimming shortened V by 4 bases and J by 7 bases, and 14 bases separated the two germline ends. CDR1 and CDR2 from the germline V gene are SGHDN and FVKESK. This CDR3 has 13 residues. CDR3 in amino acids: CASSLYTGTEQYF. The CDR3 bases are TGTGCCAGCAGCCTCTATACGGGGACAGAGCAGTACTTC.

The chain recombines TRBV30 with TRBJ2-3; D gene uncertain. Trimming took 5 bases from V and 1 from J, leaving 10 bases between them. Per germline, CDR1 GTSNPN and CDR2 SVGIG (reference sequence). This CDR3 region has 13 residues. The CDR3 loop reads CAWYGAGTDTQYF. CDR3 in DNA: TGTGCCTGGTATGGAGCCGGCACAGATACGCAGTATTTT.

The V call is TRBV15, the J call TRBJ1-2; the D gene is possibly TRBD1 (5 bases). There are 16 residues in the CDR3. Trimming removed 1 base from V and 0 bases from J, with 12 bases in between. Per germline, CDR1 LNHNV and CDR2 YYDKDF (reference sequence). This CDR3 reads CATSRGGLATNYGYTF. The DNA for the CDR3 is TGTGCCACCAGCAGAGGGGGACTGGCTACTAACTATGGCTACACCTTC.

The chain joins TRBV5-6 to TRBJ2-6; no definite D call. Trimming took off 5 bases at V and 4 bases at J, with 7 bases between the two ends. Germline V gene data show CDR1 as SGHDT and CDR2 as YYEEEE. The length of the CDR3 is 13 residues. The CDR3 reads CASRVAGANVLTF. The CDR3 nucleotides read TGTGCCAGCAGGGTGGCCGGGGCCAACGTCCTGACTTTC.

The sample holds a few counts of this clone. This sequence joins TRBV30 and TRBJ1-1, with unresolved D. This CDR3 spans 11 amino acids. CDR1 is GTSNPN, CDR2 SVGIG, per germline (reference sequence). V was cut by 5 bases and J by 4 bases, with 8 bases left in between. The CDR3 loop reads CAWGRLTEAFF. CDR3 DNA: TGTGCCTGGGGACGGCTCACTGAAGCTTTCTTT.

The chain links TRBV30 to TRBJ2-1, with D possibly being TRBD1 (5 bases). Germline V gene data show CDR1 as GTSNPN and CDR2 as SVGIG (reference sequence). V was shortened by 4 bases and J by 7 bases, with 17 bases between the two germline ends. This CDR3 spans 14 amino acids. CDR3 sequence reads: CAWKGQGSRNEQFF. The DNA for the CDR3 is TGTGCCTGGAAGGGTCAGGGAAGTAGGAATGAGCAGTTCTTC. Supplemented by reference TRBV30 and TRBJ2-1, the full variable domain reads SQTIHQWPATLVQPVGSPLSLECTVEGTSNPNLYWYRQAAGRGLQLLFYSVGIGQISSEVPQNLSASRPQDRQFILSSKKLLLSDSGFYLCAWKGQGSRNEQFFGPGTRLTVL.

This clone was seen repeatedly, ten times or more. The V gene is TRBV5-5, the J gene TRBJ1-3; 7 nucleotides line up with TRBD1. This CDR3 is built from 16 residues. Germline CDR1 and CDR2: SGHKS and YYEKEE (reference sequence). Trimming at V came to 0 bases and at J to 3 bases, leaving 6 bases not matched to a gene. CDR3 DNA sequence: TGTGCCAGCAGCTTGGAAGACAGGGTCAGTGGAAACACCATATATTTT. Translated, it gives CASSLEDRVSGNTIYF.

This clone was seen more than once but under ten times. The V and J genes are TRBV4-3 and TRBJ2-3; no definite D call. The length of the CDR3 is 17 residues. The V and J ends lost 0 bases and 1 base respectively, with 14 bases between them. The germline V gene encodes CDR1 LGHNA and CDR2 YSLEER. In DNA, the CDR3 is TGCGCCAGCAGCCAAGATCCTGGCCTGGCGGGCACAGATACGCAGTATTTT. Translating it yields CASSQDPGLAGTDTQYF.

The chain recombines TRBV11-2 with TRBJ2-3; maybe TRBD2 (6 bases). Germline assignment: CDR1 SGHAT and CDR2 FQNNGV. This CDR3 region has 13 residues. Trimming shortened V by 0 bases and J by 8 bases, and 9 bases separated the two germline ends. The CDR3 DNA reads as TGTGCCAGCAGCTTAGATTCGGGGGTTACGCAGTATTTT. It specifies CASSLDSGVTQYF.

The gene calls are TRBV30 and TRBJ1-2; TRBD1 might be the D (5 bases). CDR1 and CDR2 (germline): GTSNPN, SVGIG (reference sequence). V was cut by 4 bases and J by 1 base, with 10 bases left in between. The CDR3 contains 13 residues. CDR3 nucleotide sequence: TGTGCCTGGACTCCACAGGTTAACTATGGCTACACCTTC. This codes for CAWTPQVNYGYTF. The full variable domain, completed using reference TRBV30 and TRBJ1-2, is SQTIHQWPATLVQPVGSPLSLECTVEGTSNPNLYWYRQAAGRGLQLLFYSVGIGQISSEVPQNLSASRPQDRQFILSSKKLLLSDSGFYLCAWTPQVNYGYTFGSGTRLTVV.

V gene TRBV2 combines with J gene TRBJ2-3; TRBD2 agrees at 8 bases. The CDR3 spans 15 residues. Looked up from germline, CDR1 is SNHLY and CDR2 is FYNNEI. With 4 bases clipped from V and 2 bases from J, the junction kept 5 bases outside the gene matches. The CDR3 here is CASSGTSSYTDTQYF. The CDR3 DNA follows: TGTGCCAGCAGTGGGACTAGCTCTTACACAGATACGCAGTATTTT.

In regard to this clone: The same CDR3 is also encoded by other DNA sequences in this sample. DNA for the CDR3: TGCAGCGTTGGGGCGGGGAGCAATCAGCCCCAGCATTTT. This sequence encodes CSVGAGSNQPQHF. The genes are TRBV29-1 and TRBJ1-5, with D unclear. This CDR3 comprises 13 residues. Germline V CDR1 and CDR2: SQVTM, ANQGSEA. V lost 4 bases, J lost 1 base, and 8 bases lay in between.

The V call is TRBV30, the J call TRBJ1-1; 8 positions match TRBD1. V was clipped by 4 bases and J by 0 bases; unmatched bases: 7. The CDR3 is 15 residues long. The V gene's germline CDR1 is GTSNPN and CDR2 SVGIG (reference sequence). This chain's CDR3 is CAWNSRGLLNTEAFF. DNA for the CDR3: TGTGCCTGGAACTCCAGGGGGCTATTGAACACTGAAGCTTTCTTT.

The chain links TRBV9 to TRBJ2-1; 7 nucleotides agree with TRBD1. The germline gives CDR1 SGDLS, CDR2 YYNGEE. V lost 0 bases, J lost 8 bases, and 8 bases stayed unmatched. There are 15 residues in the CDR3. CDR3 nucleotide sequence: TGTGCCAGCAGCGTAGGGACAGGTACTGTGGATGAGCAGTTCTTC. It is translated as CASSVGTGTVDEQFF.

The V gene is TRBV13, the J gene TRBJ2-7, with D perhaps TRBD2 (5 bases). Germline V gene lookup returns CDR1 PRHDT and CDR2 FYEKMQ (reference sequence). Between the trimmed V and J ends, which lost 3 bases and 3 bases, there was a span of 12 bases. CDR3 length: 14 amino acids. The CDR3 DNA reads TGTGCCAGCAGCTTTTCCGGGAACCTCTACGAGCAGTACTTC. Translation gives CASSFSGNLYEQYF.

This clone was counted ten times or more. The CDR3 sequence: CASSPGGLPYEQYF. The CDR3 DNA reads TGTGCCAGCAGTCCAGGGGGCCTCCCCTACGAGCAGTACTTC. The chain recombines TRBV2 with TRBJ2-7; the match to TRBD1 covers 8 bases. Looked up from germline, CDR1 is SNHLY and CDR2 is FYNNEI. After removal of 5 bases from V and 2 bases from J, the junction contained 5 bases not matched to a gene. The CDR3 spans 14 residues.